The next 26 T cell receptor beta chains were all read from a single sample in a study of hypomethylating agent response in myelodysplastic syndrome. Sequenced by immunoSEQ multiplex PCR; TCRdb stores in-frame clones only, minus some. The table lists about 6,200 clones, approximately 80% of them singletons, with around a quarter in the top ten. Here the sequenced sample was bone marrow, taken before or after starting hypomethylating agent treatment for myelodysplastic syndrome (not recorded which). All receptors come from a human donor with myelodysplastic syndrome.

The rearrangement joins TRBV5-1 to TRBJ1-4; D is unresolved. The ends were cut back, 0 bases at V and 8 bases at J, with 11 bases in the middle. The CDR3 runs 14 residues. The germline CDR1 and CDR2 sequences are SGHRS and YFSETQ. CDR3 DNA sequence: TGCGCCAGCAGCTTGGAGGCCTCTAGGGAAAAACTGTTTTTT. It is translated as CASSLEASREKLFF.

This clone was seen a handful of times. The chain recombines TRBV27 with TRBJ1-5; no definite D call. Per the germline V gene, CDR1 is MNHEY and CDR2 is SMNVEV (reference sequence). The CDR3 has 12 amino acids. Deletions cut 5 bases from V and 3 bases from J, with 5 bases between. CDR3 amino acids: CASSDYNQPQHF. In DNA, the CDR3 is TGTGCCAGCAGTGACTACAATCAGCCCCAGCATTTT.

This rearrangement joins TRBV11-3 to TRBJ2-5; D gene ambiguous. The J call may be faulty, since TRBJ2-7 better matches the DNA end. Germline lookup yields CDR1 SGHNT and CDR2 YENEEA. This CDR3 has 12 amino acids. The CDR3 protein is CASSLNQYEQYF. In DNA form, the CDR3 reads TGTGCCAGCAGCTTAAACCAATACGAGCAGTACTTC.

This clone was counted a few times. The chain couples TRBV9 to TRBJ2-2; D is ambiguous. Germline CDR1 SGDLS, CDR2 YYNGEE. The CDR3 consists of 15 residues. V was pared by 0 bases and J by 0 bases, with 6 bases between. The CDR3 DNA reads TGTGCCAGCAGCGTAGGGCTAGCGAACACCGGGGAGCTGTTTTTT. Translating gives CASSVGLANTGELFF.

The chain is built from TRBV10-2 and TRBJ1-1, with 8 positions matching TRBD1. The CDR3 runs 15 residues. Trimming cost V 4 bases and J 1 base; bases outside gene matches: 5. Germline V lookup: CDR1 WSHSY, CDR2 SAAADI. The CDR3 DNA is TGCGCCAGCAGTGTACCAGGGGGCACGAACACTGAAGCTTTCTTT. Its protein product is CASSVPGGTNTEAFF.

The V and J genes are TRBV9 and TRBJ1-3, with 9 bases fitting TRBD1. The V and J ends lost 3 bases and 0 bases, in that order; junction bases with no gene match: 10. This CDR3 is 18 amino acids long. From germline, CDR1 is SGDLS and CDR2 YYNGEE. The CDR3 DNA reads TGTGCCAGCAGCGCCGGGCGGGGGACAGGGAGCTCTGGAAACACCATATATTTT. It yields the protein CASSAGRGTGSSGNTIYF.

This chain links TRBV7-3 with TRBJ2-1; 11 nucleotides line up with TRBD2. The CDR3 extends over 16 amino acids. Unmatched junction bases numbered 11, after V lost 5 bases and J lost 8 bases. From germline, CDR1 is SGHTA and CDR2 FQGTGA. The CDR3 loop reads CASSELTSGAGDEQFF. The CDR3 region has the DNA TGTGCCAGCAGCGAACTGACTAGCGGGGCTGGGGATGAGCAGTTCTTC. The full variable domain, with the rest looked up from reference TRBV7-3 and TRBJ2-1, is GAGVSQTPSNKVTEKGKYVELRCDPISGHTALYWYRQSLGQGPEFLIYFQGTGAADDSGLPNDRFFAVRPEGSVSTLKIQRTERGDSAVYLCASSELTSGAGDEQFFGPGTRLTVL.

DNA of the CDR3: TGTGCCAGCAGTGATCAGGGACCGACTAACTATGGCTACACCTTC. It translates to CASSDQGPTNYGYTF. V usage is TRBV2 and J usage is TRBJ1-2; maybe TRBD1 (5 bases). V was shortened by 3 bases and J by 0 bases, with 11 bases between the two germline ends. Germline CDR1 reads SNHLY; CDR2 reads FYNNEI. This CDR3 region has 15 residues.

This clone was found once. The CDR3 DNA sequence: TGTGCCAGCAGCTCCAGACTAGCGGGGGGCCCCTACGAGCAGTACTTC. Protein: CASSSRLAGGPYEQYF. The chain has TRBV11-2 and TRBJ2-7; 13 nucleotides line up with TRBD2. Germline V gives CDR1 SGHAT, CDR2 FQNNGV. The CDR3 totals 16 residues. V was pared by 4 bases and J by 2 bases, with 5 bases of the junction left unmatched.

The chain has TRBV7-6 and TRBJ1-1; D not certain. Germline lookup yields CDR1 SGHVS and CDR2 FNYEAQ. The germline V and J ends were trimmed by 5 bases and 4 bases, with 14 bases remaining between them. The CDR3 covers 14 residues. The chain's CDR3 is CASSQRREGTEAFF. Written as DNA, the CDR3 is TGTGCCAGCAGCCAGAGGAGGGAAGGCACTGAAGCTTTCTTT.

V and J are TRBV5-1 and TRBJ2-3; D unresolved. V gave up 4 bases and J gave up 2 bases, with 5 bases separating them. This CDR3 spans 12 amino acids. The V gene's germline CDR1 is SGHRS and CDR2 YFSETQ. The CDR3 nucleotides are TGCGCCAGCAGCCCACCCACAGATACGCAGTATTTT. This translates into CASSPPTDTQYF.

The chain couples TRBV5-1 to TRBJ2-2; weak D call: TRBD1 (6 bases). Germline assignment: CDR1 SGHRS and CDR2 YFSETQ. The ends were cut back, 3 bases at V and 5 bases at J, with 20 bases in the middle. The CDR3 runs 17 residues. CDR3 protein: CASSSETQLRGTGELFF. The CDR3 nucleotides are TGCGCCAGCAGCTCAGAGACCCAATTAAGGGGGACCGGGGAGCTGTTTTTT.

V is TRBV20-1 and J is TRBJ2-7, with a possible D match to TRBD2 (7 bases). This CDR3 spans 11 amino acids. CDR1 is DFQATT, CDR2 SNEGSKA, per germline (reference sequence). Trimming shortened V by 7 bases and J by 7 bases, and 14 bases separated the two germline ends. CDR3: CSGGGPGEQYF. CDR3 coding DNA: TGCAGTGGGGGGGGCCCGGGGGAGCAGTACTTC.

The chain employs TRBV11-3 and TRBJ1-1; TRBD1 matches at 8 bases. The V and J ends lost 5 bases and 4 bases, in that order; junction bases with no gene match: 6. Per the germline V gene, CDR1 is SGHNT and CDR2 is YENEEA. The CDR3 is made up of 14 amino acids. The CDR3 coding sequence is TGTGCCAGCAGCCCACCCGACAGGGGCACTGAAGCTTTCTTT. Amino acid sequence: CASSPPDRGTEAFF.

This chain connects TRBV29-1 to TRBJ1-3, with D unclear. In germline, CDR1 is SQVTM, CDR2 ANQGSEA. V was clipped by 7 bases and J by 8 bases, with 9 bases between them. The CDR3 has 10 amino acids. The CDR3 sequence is CSGSGDTIYF. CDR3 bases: TGCAGCGGGTCTGGGGACACCATATATTTT.

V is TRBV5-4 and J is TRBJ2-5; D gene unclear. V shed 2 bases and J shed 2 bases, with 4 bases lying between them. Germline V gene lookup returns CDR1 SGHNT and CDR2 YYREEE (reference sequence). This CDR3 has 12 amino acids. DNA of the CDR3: TGTGCCAGCAGCTTACCACAAGAGACCCAGTACTTC. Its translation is CASSLPQETQYF.

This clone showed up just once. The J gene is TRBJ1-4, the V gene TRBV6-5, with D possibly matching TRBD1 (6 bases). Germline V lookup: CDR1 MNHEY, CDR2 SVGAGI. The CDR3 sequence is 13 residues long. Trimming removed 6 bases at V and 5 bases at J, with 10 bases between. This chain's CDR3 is CASRGTHNEKLFF. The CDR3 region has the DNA TGTGCCAGCAGAGGGACACACAATGAAAAACTGTTTTTT.

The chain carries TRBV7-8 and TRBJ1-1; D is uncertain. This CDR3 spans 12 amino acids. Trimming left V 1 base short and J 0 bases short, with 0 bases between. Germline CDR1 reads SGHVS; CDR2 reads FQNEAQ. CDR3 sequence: CASSLVNTEAFF. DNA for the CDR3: TGTGCCAGCAGCTTAGTGAACACTGAAGCTTTCTTT.

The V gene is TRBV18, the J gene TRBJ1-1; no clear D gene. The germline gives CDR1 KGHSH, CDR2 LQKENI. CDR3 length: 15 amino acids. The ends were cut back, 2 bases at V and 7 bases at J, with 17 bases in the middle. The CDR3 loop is CASSPEGNVGYEAFF. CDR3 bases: TGTGCCAGCTCACCAGAAGGGAATGTTGGTTATGAAGCTTTCTTT.

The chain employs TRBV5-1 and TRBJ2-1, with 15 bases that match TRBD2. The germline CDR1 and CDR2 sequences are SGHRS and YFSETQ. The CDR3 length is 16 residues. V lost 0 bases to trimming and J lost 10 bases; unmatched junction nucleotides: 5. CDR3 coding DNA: TGCGCCAGCAGCTTGGGGACTAGCGGGGGGGCAATGGAGCAGTTCTTC. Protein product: CASSLGTSGGAMEQFF. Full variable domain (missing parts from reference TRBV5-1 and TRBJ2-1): KAGVTQTPRYLIKTRGQQVTLSCSPISGHRSVSWYQQTPGQGLQFLFEYFSETQRNKGNFPGRFSGRQFSNSRSEMNVSTLELGDSALYLCASSLGTSGGAMEQFFGPGTRLTVL.

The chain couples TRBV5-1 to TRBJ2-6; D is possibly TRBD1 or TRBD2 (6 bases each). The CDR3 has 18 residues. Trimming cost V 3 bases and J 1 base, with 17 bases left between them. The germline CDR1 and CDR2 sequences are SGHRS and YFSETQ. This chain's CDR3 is CASSYLTRGASGANVLTF. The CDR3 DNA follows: TGCGCCAGCAGCTATTTGACAAGGGGGGCATCTGGGGCCAACGTCCTGACTTTC.

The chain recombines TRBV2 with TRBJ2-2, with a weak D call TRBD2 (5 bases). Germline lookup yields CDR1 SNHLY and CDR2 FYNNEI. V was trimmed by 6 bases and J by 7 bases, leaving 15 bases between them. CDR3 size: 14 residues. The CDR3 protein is CASRGAGFGGELFF. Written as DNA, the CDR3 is TGTGCCAGCAGGGGAGCCGGTTTCGGCGGGGAGCTGTTTTTT.

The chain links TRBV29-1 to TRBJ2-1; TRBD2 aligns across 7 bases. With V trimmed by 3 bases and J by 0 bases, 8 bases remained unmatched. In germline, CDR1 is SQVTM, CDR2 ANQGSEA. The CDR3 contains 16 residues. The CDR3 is CSVDRLAVSSYNEQFF. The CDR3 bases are TGCAGCGTTGATAGGCTAGCGGTTAGCTCCTACAATGAGCAGTTCTTC.

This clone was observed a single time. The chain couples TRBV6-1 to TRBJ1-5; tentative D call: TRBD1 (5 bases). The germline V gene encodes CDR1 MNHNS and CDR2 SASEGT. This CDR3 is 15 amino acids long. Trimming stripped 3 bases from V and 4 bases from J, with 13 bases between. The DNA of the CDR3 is TGTGCCAGCAGTGATGGGGGACGGAGAAATCAGCCCCAGCATTTT. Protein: CASSDGGRRNQPQHF.

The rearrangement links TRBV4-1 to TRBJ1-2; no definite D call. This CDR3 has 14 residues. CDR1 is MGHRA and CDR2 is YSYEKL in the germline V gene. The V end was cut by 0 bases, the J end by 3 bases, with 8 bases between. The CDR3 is CASSQDREYYGYTF. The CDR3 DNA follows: TGCGCCAGCAGCCAAGATCGGGAGTACTATGGCTACACCTTC.

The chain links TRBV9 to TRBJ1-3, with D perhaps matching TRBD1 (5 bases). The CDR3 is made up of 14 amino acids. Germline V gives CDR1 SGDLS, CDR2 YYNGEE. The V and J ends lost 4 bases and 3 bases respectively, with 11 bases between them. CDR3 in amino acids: CASSQWGDGNTIYF. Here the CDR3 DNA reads TGTGCCAGCAGCCAGTGGGGGGATGGAAACACCATATATTTT.